This T cell receptor beta chain was documented in a study of blood T cells in healthy people across ages (dated by TCRdb to about 2015). Background for the entire study: In model experiments, template switching captured roughly one uniquely barcoded TCR beta cDNA molecule for every two T cells. To avoid experimental bias, donors of different ages were distributed randomly across sequencing lanes. Donors were grouped into four age groups: young (average approximately 16 years), middle-aged (39), aged (roughly 62) and long-lived (approximately 82). Using deep sequencing normalized with unique cDNA molecular identifiers, the study measured how TCR beta repertoire diversity changes with age. The study analyzed two additional independent replicas of 1 million unique cDNA reads from the same blood draw for two donors, one aged 18 to 29 and one aged 80 or older. Study-wide findings and limitations: As age increased, observed TCR beta diversity per million T cells dropped in a roughly linear way, and a significant reduction was already evident by age about 40. There was a strong correlation between observed TCR beta diversity and the percentage of naive T cells measured by flow cytometry. Estimates of total diversity based on one million sequenced T cells were considered lower bounds and underestimates. Compared with the aged group, the long-lived group had more naive CD4+ T cells, fewer expanded clones and increased TCR diversity, suggesting age selection. The CMV infection status of donors was not known, potentially confounding age-related changes in expanded clonotypes. Bulk unsorted PBMC profiling prevented conclusive comparison of naive and antigen-experienced compartments.

Concerning this clonotype: This clone's antigen is unknown. Being one base from a much bigger clone, this may be a read error.

Reading the germline V gene (reference sequence) gives CDR1 DFQATT and CDR2 SNEGSKA. Taken from cysteine to phenylalanine, the CDR3 has 11 residues. Left in the record is the CDR3 DNA by itself, 33 bases read in frame from the first base. The 35 to 40 donors, aged roughly 6 to 100 years, were systemically healthy Caucasian individuals from Russia. Around 9.7 milliliters of peripheral blood were collected from each donor into EDTA-treated Vacutainer tubes. Ficoll-Paque density-gradient centrifugation was used to isolate PBMCs, with at least 6.5 million obtained per sample. Total RNA, at least 6 micrograms per sample, was extracted from PBMCs with Trizol reagent. For every donor, flow cytometry on a PBMC aliquot measured the percentage of naive CD45RAhigh/CD27high T cells. Library prep was done by 5' RACE. The sequencer listed for this sample is Illumina HiSeq 2500. The second PCR ran for roughly 6 to 11 cycles and used a J-beta primer mix along with a sample-barcoded 5' primer. Each TCR beta cDNA molecule received a unique molecular identifier from a template-switch 5' adaptor carrying 12 random nucleotides. At least 2.5 million CDR3-containing paired-end reads were obtained from each sample. First-strand cDNA was synthesized from all RNA with the Mint cDNA synthesis kit, primed by a TRBC-specific oligonucleotide. Following uracil-DNA glycosylase treatment, a first 18-cycle PCR with universal primers M1SS and BC2_uni_R was performed on all cDNA. On the study's bioinformatics: For normalization, 1 million high-quality reads, each with a distinct molecular identifier, were randomly selected from each sample. Reads sharing molecular identifiers were discarded rather than binned into consensus sequences. MiTCR, with a Q25 quality threshold and the strictest error-elimination algorithm, was used for CDR3 identification, clonotype clustering and error correction. A nonparametric unseen species model using Euler transformation provided a lower-bound estimate of total TCR beta diversity. TCRdb redid the processing of the public reads, applying fastp at Q25 and MiXCR, and retained in-frame beta chains. Records with the same CDR3 protein are collapsed into one entry carrying the most frequent genes and DNA. The V and J calls reflect TCRdb's pipeline rather than the authors' work. This sample is represented by around 1,500,000 distinct CDR3 sequences; about 30% of them were singletons. Less than 9.5% of the sample is in the top ten clones.

This sequence originates from a woman aged 25 to 39 in good health. The chain was built from TRBV20-1 and TRBJ2-4; no D gene can be assigned with confidence. The J call is uncertain, as TRBJ2-7 better fits the DNA end. Sequencing was performed on blood. The CDR3 region: CSVPGLGEQYF. The DNA reads TGCAGTGTTCCAGGCTTAGGCGAGCAGTACTTC.